The 27 T cell receptor beta chains listed next were all sequenced from one sample in a study of control samples from healthy donors and cancer patients. Sequenced by immunoSEQ multiplex PCR; TCRdb stores in-frame clones only, minus some. This sample carries around 100,000 clones, roughly nine tenths of them seen once, and the ten largest clones take 15% to 20%. The specimen sequenced was blood. All receptors derive from a woman in her forties or fifties in good health.

This clone came up once. The chain is built from TRBV19 and TRBJ2-5; D is perhaps TRBD2 (6 bases). The CDR3 runs 18 residues. Germline CDR1 and CDR2: LNHDA and SQIVND (reference sequence). Deletions cut 3 bases from V and 5 bases from J, with 25 bases between. CDR3 region: CASSILGGVGRVVETQYF. The CDR3 nucleotides are TGTGCCAGTAGTATTTTGGGGGGAGTGGGTCGGGTCGTTGAGACCCAGTACTTC.

The chain employs TRBV6-5 and TRBJ1-3; maybe TRBD1 (5 bases). Germline loops: CDR1 MNHEY, CDR2 SVGAGI. This CDR3 has 16 residues. V lost 0 bases, J lost 0 bases, and 9 bases lay in between. The CDR3 loop is CASSYSRQSSGNTIYF. The CDR3 coding sequence is TGTGCCAGCAGTTACTCGCGACAGAGCTCTGGAAACACCATATATTTT.

In DNA, the CDR3 is TGTGCCAGCAGTTATGGGAAGGGGTCTCAGCCCCAGCATTTT. It is translated as CASSYGKGSQPQHF. This chain joins TRBV6-5 and TRBJ1-5; D may be TRBD1 (5 bases). CDR1 and CDR2 from the germline V gene are MNHEY and SVGAGI. V gave up 3 bases and J gave up 6 bases, with 12 bases separating them. The CDR3 is 14 amino acids.

This rearrangement joins TRBV7-9 to TRBJ1-3; D uncertain. Germline lookup yields CDR1 SEHNR and CDR2 FQNEAQ (reference sequence). There are 14 residues in the CDR3. Trimming shortened V by 1 base and J by 1 base, and 5 bases separated the two germline ends. The CDR3 nucleotides read TGTGCCAGCAGCTTAGGGCGGTCTGGAAACACCATATATTTT. Translating gives CASSLGRSGNTIYF.

This clone was counted a single time. This chain joins TRBV6-5 and TRBJ1-2; TRBD1 aligns across 7 bases. The trim removed 6 bases at V and 8 bases at J, leaving 12 bases unmatched. Germline V gene data show CDR1 as MNHEY and CDR2 as SVGAGI. The CDR3 length is 14 residues. The CDR3, as DNA: TGTGCCAGCAGCTTGATCTATTCACAGGGGGGCTACACCTTC. Protein: CASSLIYSQGGYTF.

The chain uses TRBV6-4 and TRBJ1-6; 10 bases map to TRBD1. The CDR3 contains 16 residues. The trim removed 2 bases at V and 5 bases at J, leaving 3 bases unmatched. Germline V gene lookup returns CDR1 MRHNA and CDR2 SNTAGT. In DNA, the CDR3 is TGTGCCAGCAGTGACGGGACAGGGGATAATAATTCACCCCTCCACTTT. Translating gives CASSDGTGDNNSPLHF.

The chain has TRBV5-1 and TRBJ2-2; D is unclear. Trimming stripped 1 base from V and 0 bases from J, with 16 bases between. Germline V CDR1 and CDR2: SGHRS, YFSETQ. The CDR3 runs to 18 residues. The CDR3 sequence: CASSLWVFGDSNTGELFF. CDR3 in DNA: TGCGCCAGCAGCTTGTGGGTCTTCGGTGATTCGAACACCGGGGAGCTGTTTTTT. Based on the CDR3 plus reference TRBV5-1 and TRBJ2-2, the full variable domain is KAGVTQTPRYLIKTRGQQVTLSCSPISGHRSVSWYQQTPGQGLQFLFEYFSETQRNKGNFPGRFSGRQFSNSRSEMNVSTLELGDSALYLCASSLWVFGDSNTGELFFGEGSRLTVL.

The gene calls are TRBV18 and TRBJ2-2; D is undetermined. The germline V gene encodes CDR1 KGHSH and CDR2 LQKENI. This CDR3 contains 14 residues. The germline V and J ends were trimmed by 3 bases and 1 base, with 6 bases remaining between them. CDR3 coding DNA: TGTGCCAGCTCACCGTCGGGGAACACCGGGGAGCTGTTTTTT. Amino acids: CASSPSGNTGELFF.

The chain carries TRBV27 and TRBJ1-2, with 10 bases lining up with TRBD1. The junction had 13 bases not matched to a gene; V was cut back by 6 bases and J by 6 bases. CDR3 length equals 16 residues. Germline CDR1 MNHEY, CDR2 SMNVEV (reference sequence). The CDR3 region is CASSRYWTGGDHGYTF. CDR3 coding DNA: TGTGCCAGCAGCCGATATTGGACAGGGGGAGATCATGGCTACACCTTC.

The V gene is TRBV29-1, the J gene TRBJ2-1; the match to TRBD2 covers 12 bases. CDR1 is SQVTM, CDR2 ANQGSEA, per germline. Trimming removed 8 bases from V and 7 bases from J; junction bases left unmatched: 6. The CDR3 runs to 13 residues. CDR3 sequence reads: CSPRLAGANEQFF. The CDR3 DNA reads TGCAGCCCGAGACTAGCGGGAGCGAATGAGCAGTTCTTC.

J is TRBJ2-3 and V is TRBV4-2; tentatively, D is TRBD1 or TRBD2 (5 bases each). Deletions cut 4 bases from V and 0 bases from J, with 17 bases between. The CDR3 runs to 17 residues. CDR1 and CDR2 from the germline V gene are LGHNA and YNFKEQ. CDR3 DNA: TGTGCCAGCAGCCCAAGCTCGGGGCAAACTAGCACAGATACGCAGTATTTT. Protein sequence: CASSPSSGQTSTDTQYF.

This rearrangement joins TRBV7-3 to TRBJ2-3; D possibly corresponds to TRBD2 (5 bases). Trimming took off 5 bases at V and 2 bases at J, with 14 bases between the two ends. The CDR3 runs 15 residues. The germline CDR1 and CDR2 sequences are SGHTA and FQGTGA. The CDR3 DNA sequence: TGTGCCAGCAGCCGCCTTAGCGTTCCCACAGATACGCAGTATTTT. It specifies CASSRLSVPTDTQYF. The full variable domain, its missing parts supplied by reference TRBV7-3 and TRBJ2-3, is GAGVSQTPSNKVTEKGKYVELRCDPISGHTALYWYRQSLGQGPEFLIYFQGTGAADDSGLPNDRFFAVRPEGSVSTLKIQRTERGDSAVYLCASSRLSVPTDTQYFGPGTRLTVL.

The chain carries TRBV7-9 and TRBJ2-1; possible D gene TRBD1, 6 bases. From germline, CDR1 is SEHNR and CDR2 FQNEAQ (reference sequence). This CDR3 is built from 13 residues. The V and J ends lost 8 bases and 6 bases respectively, with 14 bases between them. DNA of the CDR3: TGTGCCAGCCCGACAGGTCCGGGCAATGAGCAGTTCTTC. Translation gives CASPTGPGNEQFF.

The gene calls are TRBV9 and TRBJ2-1, with 11 bases matching TRBD2. Trimming removed 0 bases from V and 10 bases from J; junction bases left unmatched: 6. This CDR3 comprises 15 residues. From germline, CDR1 is SGDLS and CDR2 YYNGEE. The CDR3 loop reads CASSVASGRMGEQFF. The CDR3 DNA sequence: TGTGCCAGCAGCGTAGCTAGCGGGAGGATGGGGGAGCAGTTCTTC.

The J gene is TRBJ2-7, the V gene TRBV7-9; weak D call: TRBD2 (6 bases). Germline loops: CDR1 SEHNR, CDR2 FQNEAQ (reference sequence). The CDR3 has 14 amino acids. V was cut by 11 bases and J by 5 bases, with 22 bases left in between. Here the CDR3 reads CALSRGTGANEQYF. CDR3 coding DNA: TGTGCCCTGAGTCGGGGGACCGGGGCGAACGAGCAGTACTTC.

This sequence joins TRBV4-2 and TRBJ2-5; 7 bases are a match to TRBD1. The CDR3 has 14 amino acids. V trimming: 2 bases; J trimming: 5 bases; junction bases outside the gene matches: 5. Germline loops: CDR1 LGHNA, CDR2 YNFKEQ. In DNA form, the CDR3 reads TGTGCCAGCAGCCAAACAGGGGCGATTGAGACCCAGTACTTC. It translates to CASSQTGAIETQYF.

The chain employs TRBV7-9 and TRBJ1-3; D unclear. From germline, CDR1 is SEHNR and CDR2 FQNEAQ (reference sequence). Trimming took 5 bases from V and 3 from J, leaving 20 bases between them. This CDR3 contains 17 residues. This chain's CDR3 is CASSQPGIRAVGNTIYF. Written as DNA, the CDR3 is TGTGCCAGCAGCCAACCCGGGATTAGAGCGGTTGGAAACACCATATATTTT.

The gene calls are TRBV5-1 and TRBJ2-2; 15 bases agree with TRBD2. V was pared by 3 bases and J by 6 bases, with 0 bases of the junction left unmatched. Germline V gene sequence: CDR1 SGHRS, CDR2 YFSETQ. The CDR3 spans 15 residues. The DNA for the CDR3 is TGCGCCAGCAGCTGGACTAGCGGGAGGGCCGGGGAGCTGTTTTTT. Protein: CASSWTSGRAGELFF.

The DNA of the CDR3 is TGTGCCTGGAGTGTATATGCGGGGGGGGCCGGTCAGCCCCAGCATTTT. It yields the protein CAWSVYAGGAGQPQHF. The V gene is TRBV30, the J gene TRBJ1-5; D possibly corresponds to TRBD1 (6 bases). With 0 bases removed from V and 6 bases from J, the gap between germline ends came to 18 bases. CDR1 and CDR2 from the germline V gene are GTSNPN and SVGIG (reference sequence). The CDR3 is made up of 16 amino acids.

This chain links TRBV19 with TRBJ1-2, with D hard to call. The V gene's germline CDR1 is LNHDA and CDR2 SQIVND (reference sequence). The CDR3 runs 15 residues. V shed 1 base and J shed 7 bases, with 16 bases lying between them. The chain's CDR3 is CASSIGPSTRFGYTF. As DNA, the CDR3 is TGTGCCAGTAGTATAGGCCCCTCGACCCGGTTTGGCTACACCTTC.

The J gene is TRBJ1-5, the V gene TRBV27, with D uncertain. The CDR3 contains 13 residues. Trimming cost V 3 bases and J 3 bases, with 6 bases left between them. The V gene's germline CDR1 is MNHEY and CDR2 SMNVEV (reference sequence). CDR3 coding DNA: TGTGCCAGCAGTTTGTCGGTCAATCAGCCCCAGCATTTT. It encodes CASSLSVNQPQHF.

The J gene is TRBJ2-1, the V gene TRBV9; D perhaps matches TRBD2 (5 bases). Germline CDR1 and CDR2: SGDLS and YYNGEE. Trimming left V 0 bases short and J 6 bases short, with 7 bases between. The CDR3 extends over 13 amino acids. CDR3: CASSVVTSNEQFF. The DNA of the CDR3 is TGTGCCAGCAGCGTAGTCACTAGCAATGAGCAGTTCTTC.

In DNA form, the CDR3 reads TGTGCCAGCAGTTTTAGGGGGGGCTACACCTTC. Its protein is CASSFRGGYTF. The chain links TRBV12-3 or TRBV12-4 to TRBJ1-2; D possibly corresponds to TRBD1 (6 bases). V lost 3 bases, J lost 8 bases, and 7 bases lay in between. CDR3 length: 11 amino acids.

The rearrangement links TRBV25-1 to TRBJ1-3; D may be TRBD1 (5 bases). Between the trimmed V and J ends, which lost 1 base and 4 bases, there was a span of 14 bases. The CDR3 spans 16 residues. Germline lookup yields CDR1 MGHDK and CDR2 SYGVNS. CDR3 coding DNA: TGTGCCAGCAGTGAATTATTGAGGGGATACGGAAACACCATATATTTT. Protein: CASSELLRGYGNTIYF.

The chain recombines TRBV3-1 (or the pseudogene TRBV3-2) with TRBJ1-2; D call uncertain. The CDR3 contains 14 residues. V gave up 4 bases and J gave up 6 bases, with 15 bases separating them. Germline V gives CDR1 LGHDT, CDR2 YNNKEL (reference sequence). The CDR3 coding sequence is TGTGCCAGCAGCCCAGCGGGCGACCCCCATGGCTACACCTTC. Protein sequence: CASSPAGDPHGYTF.

This chain links TRBV6-5 with TRBJ2-5; TRBD2 might be the D (5 bases). This CDR3 comprises 12 residues. From germline, CDR1 is MNHEY and CDR2 SVGAGI. V was pared by 7 bases and J by 1 base, with 7 bases between. The CDR3 region has the DNA TGTGCCAGCACGAGGGTCCAAGAGACCCAGTACTTC. Its protein is CASTRVQETQYF.

The V call is TRBV2, the J call TRBJ1-6; the match to TRBD1 covers 10 bases. This CDR3 is built from 14 residues. V trimming: 5 bases; J trimming: 7 bases; junction bases outside the gene matches: 2. Germline lookup yields CDR1 SNHLY and CDR2 FYNNEI. The CDR3 DNA sequence: TGTGCCAGCAGTTGGGACAGGGGAAATTCACCCCTCCACTTT. Its protein is CASSWDRGNSPLHF. The full variable domain, in which reference TRBV2 and TRBJ1-6 provide the parts outside the CDR3, is EPEVTQTPSHQVTQMGQEVILRCVPISNHLYFYWYRQILGQKVEFLVSFYNNEISEKSEIFDDQFSVERPDGSNFTLKIRSTKLEDSAMYFCASSWDRGNSPLHFGNGTRLTVT.